The TCR beta chain under discussion was sequenced for a study of cytomegalovirus exposure and HLA in healthy donors (dated by TCRdb to the late 2010s). About the investigation overall: An earlier analysis of around 600 of the donors reported 250 to 300 Gb of sequence data and 100 million to 140 million unique TCR beta sequences from 150 million to 200 million T cells. About 310 gigabases of sequencing data and tens of millions of unique TCR sequences were included in an early release covering 500 to 750 HLA-typed donors. Of the roughly 400 genotyped donors, approximately 80% were placed in the genetic ancestry cluster associated with self-reported Caucasian donors. The study aimed to test whether signatures of past pathogen exposure could be identified by cataloging public T cell receptors. Using immunosequencing, the study profiled T cell repertoires from 500 to 800 subjects and related those repertoires to cytomegalovirus serostatus. A separate validation cohort of about 110 different subjects was used in addition to the 666-subject first cohort. To predict cytomegalovirus infection status, the study combined high-throughput TCR immunosequencing, statistical association of individual TCRs with disease status, and machine learning. In a later analysis, previously published TCR beta repertoires from some 640 donors were re-analyzed and high-resolution HLA genotyping was added so that TCR occurrence patterns could be studied. In the later analysis, no new phenotypic data were used to find candidate immune exposures; instead, reliance was placed on TCR beta sequences and their occurrence across donors. To decide whether each TCR beta V gene segment behaved as functional or pseudogenic, an earlier analysis of fewer than 750 of the donors relied on high-throughput TCR beta sequencing. Donor age, sex, ethnicity and CMV serostatus were collected together with the repertoire data. Genome-wide SNP genotypes for about 65% of the 666 donors were used in a later genetic analysis, which treated that subset as a discovery cohort. All discovery cohort repertoires had been generated on a single sequencing platform. Both class I and class II loci were covered by HLA typing, at four-digit resolution. The number of donors typed differed by locus, with 629-630 for A, B, C, DRB1 and DQB1, about 500 for DQA1, over 600 for DPA1, and roughly 450 for DPB1. Four or five DR-DQ haplotypes were handled as single units for association and clustering because linkage in the cohort was strong. Across roughly 420 genotyped donors of the cohort, an average of approximately 240,000 unique TCR beta nucleotide sequences per donor were sequenced, and 15% to 20% of those sequences were non-productive. General findings and caveats noted by the study authors: Cytomegalovirus status was reported to be diagnosed by the classifier with high specificity and sensitivity in both the original and validation cohorts. It was suggested by the authors that the approach could potentially be generalized to other disease states and immunological phenotypes. A few of the identified cytomegalovirus-associated TCR beta chains were confirmed in vitro to be specific for cytomegalovirus antigens. Several of the top co-occurrence clusters appeared to be linked to parvovirus B19, influenza, CMV and Epstein-Barr virus, according to a later analysis. Assigning TCR associations to individual alleles was difficult when HLA alleles, especially DR and DQ, strongly co-occurred. In this cohort, only TCR beta chains were sequenced, and detectable features were limited by the absence of alpha or paired-chain data. CMV serostatus was the only immune exposure information available for the cohort. Correlated functional status among segregating V segments might reflect linkage disequilibrium, but an unknown experimental factor could not be ruled out. A later genetic analysis reported fewer N-insertions in productive TCRs among donors in an Asian-associated ancestry cluster than the roughly 700-donor mean. Compared with equally common non-associated chains, HLA-associated TCR beta chains in a later analysis were more clonally expanded and had lower generation probabilities. Broadly in line with IMGT annotations, most TCR beta V segments showed up in productive rearrangements about 87% or about 30% of the time in an earlier analysis of several hundred of the donors. A further reported finding was that TCR beta sequences accurately predicted the HLA-A and HLA-B alleles for most subjects in the first cohort. In a later analysis, some 17,000 TCR beta sequences were associated with specific HLA alleles at a false discovery rate of 0.05. Because some donors lacked HLA typing at each locus, the association tests relied only on the typed subset. The study gave a list of 150 to 200 TCR beta chains associated with cytomegalovirus. The sequencing pipeline was judged likely to have produced a cluster of highly shared sequence variants as a technical artifact. Because counts were too low, roughly 16 rarely observed V segments, including chromosome 9 orphons, were left out of the earlier analysis of a few hundred of the donors. A later analysis found that TCR association rates varied across HLA loci, with DRB1 alleles showing the most associated TCRs and HLA-C alleles the fewest. Most CMV-associated TCR beta chains appeared to be HLA-restricted in a later analysis, and the HLA associations seemed to be driven largely by CMV exposure. Across donors, most TCR sequences were observed very rarely, whereas some public TCRs were present in many individuals. A later genetic analysis associated a missense DCLRE1C variant with V-gene and J-gene trimming of TCR beta chains, and an independent cohort replicated the association. Some IMGT-functional V segments, including TRBV6-2 and TRBV6-3, could not be distinguished by the 87-base-pair reads and were therefore excluded. Roughly uniform sequencing depth across donors was assumed in presence/absence analyses, although this assumption may not hold.

In total, approximately 690 healthy bone marrow donors made up the cohort. All cohort members were sampled while nominally healthy, although unrecorded immune exposures were likely present. The donor was CMV seropositive and was included in the group of some 290 seropositive cohort members. A peripheral blood sample was collected from each donor, and TCR beta sequencing was performed on peripheral blood mononuclear cells. The Qiagen DNeasy Blood Extraction Kit was used to extract genomic DNA from the blood cell samples. The table lists this clone with a few counts. Its antigen specificity is not known. Base qualities were left out, and no much larger clone turns up one base away. The library was produced with the immunoSEQ multiplex PCR assay. For the multiplex PCR, a mixture combining 60 forward primers for TCR Vbeta segments and 13 reverse primers for TCR Jbeta segments was used. Amplification of the CDR3 region of rearranged TCR beta genes was performed with a multiplex PCR assay on genomic DNA. Amplified TCR beta libraries were sequenced as 87-base-pair reads on the Illumina HiSeq System. The authors' analysis ran thus. Across the 500 to 850 repertoires, a later analysis counted roughly 84 million unique TCR beta chains, roughly 11 million of which were shared by at least two donors. A nearest-neighbor algorithm error-corrected the raw reads and collapsed the reads into unique sequences, merging closely related sequences to remove PCR and sequencing errors. CDR3 sequences were aligned to IMGT reference sequences to assign V, D and J gene segments. Each retained sequence needed at least a six-nucleotide match to both a V gene segment and a J gene segment. Rearrangements were called productive when the CDR3 lacked stop codons and stayed in frame with V and J; all others were non-productive. Following IMGT convention, CDR3 was defined as the stretch from the second conserved V-encoded cysteine to the conserved J-encoded phenylalanine. Sequences without an unambiguous match to a single V gene segment were excluded from the earlier analysis of 450 to 750 of the donors. An earlier analysis of about 590 of the donors classified V segments as functional when productive rearrangements were above 56.7% and as segregating when the standard deviation between donors was above 5%. To diagnose cytomegalovirus status from the catalog of TCR beta chain sequences, a statistical classification framework was built. In a later analysis, V and J genes were assigned by comparing TCR nucleotide sequences against IMGT/GENE-DB human TR gene sequences. A later analysis assigned CDR3 sequences and most-parsimonious VDJ recombination scenarios with the TCRdist pipeline. In a later analysis, every TCR beta chain was defined by the combination of its CDR3 amino acid sequence and its V-gene family, and reads without a unique V-gene family were dropped. In a later analysis, around 650 highly shared, low-generation-probability nucleotide sequences were removed to address suspected cross-contamination and a sequencing artifact. In a later analysis, a clonal expansion index was calculated for each public chain from normalized within-repertoire ranks of inferred template counts. In a later analysis, generation probabilities were computed with a VDJ recombination model fitted to out-of-frame rearrangements, and the resulting probabilities were checked against IGoR. Hypergeometric tests were used in a later analysis to score TCR-TCR, TCR-HLA and TCR-CMV co-occurrence, with a repertoire-size bias correction applied to the TCR pairs. To estimate false discovery rates, a later analysis permuted the HLA or CMV assignments 20 times. A later analysis grouped co-occurring TCRs with DBSCAN, adding TCRdist sequence similarity when clustering within HLA-allele-positive subsets. Repertoires with fewer than 30,000 or more than 120,000 public chains were left out of co-occurrence clustering, as were roughly five repertoires with anomalous nucleotide sharing. Drawn from immuneACCESS, this table holds only the in-frame rearrangements with V and J called that TCRdb kept. Clones are partly lost; checked studies trace under half to an unresolved V gene and leave the rest unexplained. V, J and clone size are taken as reported in that table, and D and trimming were inferred from the DNA itself. Within this sample are about 130,000 clones, with roughly a tenth of them counted one time only. The ten largest clones represent 4.5% to 5% of the sample.

V is shortened by 1 base, J by 0 bases, and the region joining them spans 13 bases. Taken from cysteine to phenylalanine, the CDR3 has 17 residues. Solely the CDR3 DNA is kept, with 51 bases framed from the first base. CDR1 and CDR2 (LNHDA, SQIVND) derive from the germline V gene (reference sequence). This receptor was obtained from a woman aged 18-30 years in good health and CMV-seropositive. The sample comprised PBMCs. Recombination linked TRBV19 to TRBJ1-5, with no reliable assignment of the D segment. The nucleotide sequence is TGTGCCAGTAGTATAGCTAGCCAGAGGTATAGCAATCAGCCCCAGCATTTT. Its protein is CASSIASQRYSNQPQHF.